Shown below are 31 T cell receptor beta chains from a single sample sequenced in a study of T cell responses to AZD1222 COVID-19 vaccine. Clones were read by immunoSEQ multiplex PCR, and TCRdb kept only the in-frame ones, dropping some. Of about 130,000 clones in the sample, roughly 87% are singletons; the top ten hold about 1.5%. Here the sequenced sample was peripheral blood, taken on day 0 of AZD1222 vaccination. These receptors all come from an adult in good health.

This clone showed up just a few times. The chain uses TRBV5-1 and TRBJ1-1, with TRBD1 identical over 7 bases. Germline CDR1 is SGHRS and CDR2 is YFSETQ. The CDR3 totals 15 residues. The V segment lost 3 bases and the J segment 4 bases; nucleotides outside the gene matches: 9. CDR3 nucleotides: TGCGCCAGCAGCTCCTCCCAGGGGGTTAGCACTGAAGCTTTCTTT. It encodes CASSSSQGVSTEAFF.

With regard to this clone: At the DNA level, this CDR3 is encoded by other sequences in the same sample as well. The chain employs TRBV30 and TRBJ2-7; tentatively, D is TRBD1 (5 bases). V shed 3 bases and J shed 4 bases, with 7 bases lying between them. Germline CDR1 reads GTSNPN; CDR2 reads SVGIG (reference sequence). The CDR3 sequence is 11 residues long. CDR3 coding DNA: TGTGCCTGGAGCTCAGGGTACGAGCAGTACTTC. It encodes CAWSSGYEQYF.

The chain carries TRBV19 and TRBJ1-4; D is ambiguous. Trimming cost V 5 bases and J 7 bases, with 17 bases left between them. CDR1 and CDR2 (germline): LNHDA, SQIVND (reference sequence). The CDR3 contains 15 residues. The CDR3 region is CASSHLPKEGEKLFF. The CDR3 DNA reads as TGTGCCAGTAGTCACCTCCCAAAGGAGGGTGAAAAACTGTTTTTT.

Concerning this clone itself: Other DNA sequences in the same sample also yield this CDR3. The rearrangement joins TRBV27 to TRBJ1-2; D call uncertain. Germline CDR1 is MNHEY and CDR2 is SMNVEV (reference sequence). Between the trimmed V and J ends, which lost 0 bases and 2 bases, there was a span of 4 bases. CDR3 length equals 13 residues. This CDR3 is CASSLSGNYGYTF. The CDR3 coding sequence is TGTGCCAGCAGTTTATCTGGGAACTATGGCTACACCTTC.

The DNA of the CDR3 is TGTGCCAGCAGTTTTGAGGGGGCATACACTGAAGCTTTCTTT. Translated, it gives CASSFEGAYTEAFF. V usage is TRBV28 and J usage is TRBJ1-1, with TRBD1 matching 7 bases. The CDR3 runs to 14 residues. V trimming: 3 bases; J trimming: 3 bases; junction bases outside the gene matches: 4. From germline, CDR1 is MDHEN and CDR2 SYDVKM. Full variable domain (remainder filled in from reference TRBV28 and TRBJ1-1): DVKVTQSSRYLVKRTGEKVFLECVQDMDHENMFWYRQDPGLGLRLIYFSYDVKMKEKGDIPEGYSVSREKKERFSLILESASTNQTSMYLCASSFEGAYTEAFFGQGTRLTVV.

DNA of the CDR3: TGTGCCAGCAGCCACCGTAGCGGGGGAGAAGAGACCCAGTACTTC. Protein: CASSHRSGGEETQYF. This chain links TRBV3-1 (or the pseudogene TRBV3-2) with TRBJ2-5; 9 bases align to TRBD2. The germline V gene has CDR1 LGHDT and CDR2 YNNKEL (reference sequence). The CDR3 runs 15 residues. J gave up 3 bases and V 3 bases, and 5 bases lay outside the gene matches.

The chain joins TRBV24-1 to TRBJ2-1, with D tentatively TRBD1 (5 bases). Germline loops: CDR1 KGHDR, CDR2 SFDVKD. The CDR3 covers 18 residues. V lost 0 bases and J lost 2, with 16 bases in between. Written as DNA, the CDR3 is TGTGCCACCAGTGATTTGCGAGCCGGGTTAGGGGCCTACAATGAGCAGTTCTTC. It is translated as CATSDLRAGLGAYNEQFF.

This sequence joins TRBV28 and TRBJ1-3; D is uncertain. The CDR3 runs to 14 residues. The germline V gene has CDR1 MDHEN and CDR2 SYDVKM. The V and J ends lost 4 bases and 8 bases respectively, with 15 bases between them. The CDR3 is CASSSPSVSYTIYF. CDR3 DNA sequence: TGTGCCAGCAGTTCCCCCTCCGTATCTTACACCATATATTTT.

Concerning this clone: Other DNA sequences in the same sample also yield this CDR3. The chain couples TRBV28 to TRBJ1-5; possible D gene TRBD1, 5 bases. The ends were cut back, 2 bases at V and 2 bases at J, with 10 bases in the middle. Germline values: CDR1 MDHEN, CDR2 SYDVKM. This CDR3 spans 15 amino acids. As DNA, the CDR3 is TGTGCCAGCAGTTTAGGAGGGGCGGGCAATCAGCCCCAGCATTTT. Translated, it gives CASSLGGAGNQPQHF.

The rearrangement links TRBV2 to TRBJ1-2; TRBD1 agrees at 7 bases. Germline CDR1 and CDR2: SNHLY and FYNNEI. CDR3 length equals 15 residues. V trimming: 3 bases; J trimming: 4 bases; junction bases outside the gene matches: 8. CDR3 loop: CASSEGTVGFYGYTF. The CDR3 DNA is TGTGCCAGCAGTGAGGGGACAGTCGGGTTCTATGGCTACACCTTC. Filled out from reference TRBV2 and TRBJ1-2, the complete variable domain reads EPEVTQTPSHQVTQMGQEVILRCVPISNHLYFYWYRQILGQKVEFLVSFYNNEISEKSEIFDDQFSVERPDGSNFTLKIRSTKLEDSAMYFCASSEGTVGFYGYTFGSGTRLTVV.

V gene TRBV7-2 combines with J gene TRBJ1-6, with D maybe TRBD1 (5 bases). V lost 7 bases and J lost 7, with 17 bases in between. The CDR3 runs to 15 residues. The germline gives CDR1 SGHTA, CDR2 FQGNSA. DNA for the CDR3: TGTGCCAGCACCTACCTCCAGGGTTTGAATTCACCCCTCCACTTT. It encodes CASTYLQGLNSPLHF.

This chain joins TRBV9 and TRBJ2-2, with D possibly being TRBD2 (6 bases). The germline gives CDR1 SGDLS, CDR2 YYNGEE. Trimming cost V 4 bases and J 0 bases, with 13 bases left between them. The length of the CDR3 is 16 residues. In DNA form, the CDR3 reads TGTGCCAGCAGCCTGGGGACTGCCCCGAACACCGGGGAGCTGTTTTTT. As protein: CASSLGTAPNTGELFF.

This chain joins TRBV5-1 and TRBJ1-5; D is ambiguous. Trimming left V 10 bases short and J 5 bases short, with 25 bases between. This CDR3 has 16 amino acids. Germline CDR1 and CDR2: SGHRS and YFSETQ. The CDR3, as DNA: TGCGCCTGCCCCCGCGGGGAACGGAAGAAAGATCAGCCCCAGCATTTT. Encoded protein: CACPRGERKKDQPQHF.

A few counts support this clone. The chain carries TRBV7-9 and TRBJ1-2, with unresolved D. Trimming took off 5 bases at V and 8 bases at J, with 18 bases between the two ends. In germline, CDR1 is SEHNR, CDR2 FQNEAQ (reference sequence). The CDR3 is made up of 14 amino acids. The CDR3 reads CASSQGSGGWGYTF. DNA for the CDR3: TGTGCCAGCAGCCAAGGCAGCGGAGGTTGGGGCTACACCTTC.

This sequence joins TRBV4-1 and TRBJ2-7; D ambiguous. Between the trimmed V and J ends, which lost 6 bases and 4 bases, there was a span of 4 bases. Germline assignment: CDR1 MGHRA and CDR2 YSYEKL. The CDR3 consists of 10 residues. CDR3: CASSTYEQYF. CDR3 DNA: TGCGCCAGCAGTACTTACGAGCAGTACTTC.

The rearrangement joins TRBV10-1 to TRBJ1-5, with unresolved D. The germline V gene has CDR1 WNHNN and CDR2 SYGVQD (reference sequence). The V gene lost 6 bases and the J gene lost 5 bases, with 14 bases spanning the gap. The CDR3 totals 14 residues. CDR3 sequence: CASSRPTSDQPQHF. The CDR3 DNA reads TGCGCCAGCAGCAGACCTACTTCTGATCAGCCCCAGCATTTT.

The rearrangement links TRBV3-1 (or the pseudogene TRBV3-2) to TRBJ1-5; possible D gene TRBD1, 6 bases. Germline loops: CDR1 LGHDT, CDR2 YNNKEL (reference sequence). The CDR3 contains 17 residues. The ends were cut back, 0 bases at V and 7 bases at J, with 19 bases in the middle. The CDR3: CASSQDQTGLNPQPQHF. The DNA of the CDR3 is TGTGCCAGCAGCCAAGATCAAACAGGGTTAAATCCCCAGCCCCAGCATTTT.

The chain recombines TRBV14 with TRBJ1-1; 9 bases align to TRBD1. The CDR3 loop spans 13 amino acids. V trimming: 6 bases; J trimming: 6 bases; junction bases outside the gene matches: 5. In germline, CDR1 is SGHDN, CDR2 FVKESK. The CDR3 loop reads CASSFTGGPEAFF. For the CDR3, the DNA is TGTGCCAGCAGTTTCACAGGGGGCCCTGAAGCTTTCTTT.

V is TRBV6-4 and J is TRBJ2-3, with 9 bases that match TRBD2. The CDR3 runs 15 residues. V lost 5 bases to trimming and J lost 0 bases; unmatched junction nucleotides: 3. CDR1 is MRHNA and CDR2 is SNTAGT in the germline V gene. In DNA, the CDR3 is TGTGCCAGCAGTTATAGCGGGGGCAGCACAGATACGCAGTATTTT. Its translation: CASSYSGGSTDTQYF.

The CDR3 DNA reads TGTGCCAGCAGTGAAGATTACGAGCAGTACTTC. This gives the protein CASSEDYEQYF. The chain is built from TRBV2 and TRBJ2-7; the D is unclear. CDR1 and CDR2 from the germline V gene are SNHLY and FYNNEI. Trimming removed 1 base at V and 4 bases at J, with 2 bases between. The CDR3 is 11 amino acids.

The genes are TRBV10-3 and TRBJ1-1, with D tentatively TRBD1 (5 bases). Germline V gene lookup returns CDR1 ENHRY and CDR2 SYGVKD. The CDR3 sequence is 12 residues long. Trimming cost V 10 bases and J 1 base, with 10 bases left between them. CDR3 in amino acids: CATETGNTEAFF. The CDR3 bases are TGTGCCACCGAAACAGGGAACACTGAAGCTTTCTTT.

This rearrangement joins TRBV3-1 (or the pseudogene TRBV3-2) to TRBJ1-6, with D possibly TRBD1 on 5 matching bases. The CDR3 has 14 amino acids. The germline V and J ends were trimmed by 4 bases and 9 bases, with 13 bases remaining between them. Germline assignment: CDR1 LGHDT and CDR2 YNNKEL (reference sequence). CDR3 coding DNA: TGTGCCAGCAGCCCCGGCGGGGGTTTTTCACCCCTCCACTTT. It specifies CASSPGGGFSPLHF.

The CDR3 sequence is CASSVRGTNTGELFF. The CDR3 DNA follows: TGTGCCAGCAGCGTCCGCGGGACAAACACCGGGGAGCTGTTTTTT. The rearrangement uses TRBV7-2 and TRBJ2-2; TRBD1 or TRBD2 may be the D gene (6 bases each). Germline V gene lookup returns CDR1 SGHTA and CDR2 FQGNSA. V lost 5 bases and J 2 bases, leaving 12 bases between the germline ends. The CDR3 covers 15 residues.

V is TRBV28 and J is TRBJ2-7; 9 bases match TRBD1. V dropped 2 bases and J dropped 2; count of bases not matched to a gene: 4. This CDR3 has 15 residues. The V gene's germline CDR1 is MDHEN and CDR2 SYDVKM. CDR3 bases: TGTGCCAGCAGTTTAGGACAGGGGAGGGCCTACGAGCAGTACTTC. As protein: CASSLGQGRAYEQYF.

The chain is built from TRBV19 and TRBJ2-7; D unclear. Deletions cut 8 bases from V and 2 bases from J, with 25 bases between. Germline V gene data show CDR1 as LNHDA and CDR2 as SQIVND (reference sequence). This CDR3 region has 17 residues. CDR3 DNA sequence: TGTGCCAGTCCGTTTACCCTAGGGTCAAGGAGAACCTACGAGCAGTACTTC. As protein: CASPFTLGSRRTYEQYF.

J is TRBJ1-5 and V is TRBV7-9, with D perhaps TRBD1 (5 bases). V lost 5 bases, J lost 7 bases, and 12 bases lay in between. CDR3 length: 13 residues. Per the germline V gene, CDR1 is SEHNR and CDR2 is FQNEAQ (reference sequence). For the CDR3, the DNA is TGTGCCAGCAGCAAAGCAGGGATACAGCCCCAGCATTTT. This encodes CASSKAGIQPQHF.

This sequence joins TRBV4-3 and TRBJ1-6; no definite D call. CDR1 and CDR2 (germline): LGHNA, YSLEER. This CDR3 is built from 15 residues. The V end lost 0 bases, the J end lost 7 bases, and 10 bases lay between the germline ends. The CDR3 loop is CASSQEGRGNSPLHF. The CDR3 nucleotides are TGCGCCAGCAGCCAAGAAGGCCGGGGAAATTCACCCCTCCACTTT.

The rearrangement joins TRBV7-9 to TRBJ2-2; tentative D call: TRBD1 (7 bases). This CDR3 spans 14 amino acids. Germline V gene data show CDR1 as SEHNR and CDR2 as FQNEAQ (reference sequence). Between the trimmed V and J ends, which lost 5 bases and 13 bases, there was a span of 20 bases. This chain's CDR3 is CASSLRQGGVGLFF. The DNA of the CDR3 is TGTGCCAGCAGCCTTCGACAGGGCGGGGTCGGGCTGTTTTTT.

V gene TRBV2 combines with J gene TRBJ2-1, with unresolved D. Germline V gives CDR1 SNHLY, CDR2 FYNNEI. This CDR3 has 11 residues. V gave up 2 bases and J gave up 7 bases, with 3 bases separating them. The CDR3 reads CASSEYNEQFF. The CDR3 DNA reads as TGTGCCAGCAGTGAATATAATGAGCAGTTCTTC.

The V and J genes are TRBV6-5 and TRBJ1-6, with TRBD1 matching over 8 bases. The trim removed 6 bases at V and 7 bases at J, leaving 5 bases unmatched. The germline gives CDR1 MNHEY, CDR2 SVGAGI. The CDR3 loop spans 14 amino acids. CDR3 in amino acids: CASRAGQGNSPLHF. CDR3 in DNA: TGTGCCAGCAGAGCTGGACAGGGCAATTCACCCCTCCACTTT.

The chain couples TRBV5-8 to TRBJ1-2; D is unclear. This CDR3 spans 13 amino acids. CDR1 is SGHTS and CDR2 is YDEGEE in the germline V gene. Deletions cut 2 bases from V and 8 bases from J, with 13 bases between. The CDR3 is CASSFAPFQGYTF. The CDR3 DNA is TGTGCCAGCAGCTTTGCCCCGTTTCAGGGCTACACCTTC.